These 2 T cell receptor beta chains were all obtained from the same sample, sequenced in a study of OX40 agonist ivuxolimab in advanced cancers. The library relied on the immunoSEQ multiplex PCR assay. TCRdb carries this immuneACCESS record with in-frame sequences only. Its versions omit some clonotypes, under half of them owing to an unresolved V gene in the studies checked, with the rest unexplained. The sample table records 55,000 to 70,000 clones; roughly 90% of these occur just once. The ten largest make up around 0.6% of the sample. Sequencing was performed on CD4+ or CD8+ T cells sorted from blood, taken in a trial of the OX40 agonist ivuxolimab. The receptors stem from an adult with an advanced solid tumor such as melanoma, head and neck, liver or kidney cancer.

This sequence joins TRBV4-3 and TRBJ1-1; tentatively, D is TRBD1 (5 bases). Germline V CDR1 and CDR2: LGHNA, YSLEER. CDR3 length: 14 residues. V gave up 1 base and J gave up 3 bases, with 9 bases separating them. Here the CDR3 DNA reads TGCGCCAGCAGCCAAGTGACGGGGGACACTGAAGCTTTCTTT. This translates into CASSQVTGDTEAFF.

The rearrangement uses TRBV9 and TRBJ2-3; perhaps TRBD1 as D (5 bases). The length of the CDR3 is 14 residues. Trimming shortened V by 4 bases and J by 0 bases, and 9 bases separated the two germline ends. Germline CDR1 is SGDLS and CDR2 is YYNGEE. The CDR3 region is CASSPRTSTDTQYF. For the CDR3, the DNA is TGTGCCAGCAGCCCCAGGACAAGCACAGATACGCAGTATTTT.